There are a few counts of the clone carrying this TCR beta chain. Its antigen is as yet unknown. The data belong to a study of CD8+ T cells in alopecia areata. Looked up from germline, CDR1 is SEHNR and CDR2 is FQNEAQ (reference sequence). This CDR3 is built from 15 residues. V lost 3 bases to trimming and J lost 0 bases, with 9 bases between them. Starting from PBMCs, sorting isolated CD4+ and CD8+ T cells. Study conclusions and caveats: An increase in clonality over normal scalp was evident in lesional scalp, especially alopecia totalis/universalis. Shared TCR sequences were less clear between patients than in mice, possibly partly from HLA diversity. Scalp sample sequencing also detects resident alphabeta T cells of normal skin.

Extracted RNA was reverse transcribed, and the resulting cDNA served as sequencing template. The method was immunoSEQ multiplex PCR; TCRdb's version includes in-frame clones alone and lacks a portion of them. The data show 110,000 or so clones, less than 80% seen once. The sample comprised CD4+ T cells sorted from blood. The chain carries TRBV7-9 and TRBJ1-3, with D hard to call. The sequence came from a human donor in good health. In DNA form, the CDR3 reads TGTGCCAGCAGCTTTCAGGTCGACTCTGGAAACACCATATATTTT. Its protein product is CASSFQVDSGNTIYF. Full variable domain (missing parts from reference TRBV7-9 and TRBJ1-3): DTGVSQNPRHKITKRGQNVTFRCDPISEHNRLYWYRQTLGQGPEFLTYFQNEAQLEKSRLLSDRFSAERPKGSFSTLEIQRTEQGDSAMYLCASSFQVDSGNTIYFGEGSWLTVV.